This T cell receptor beta chain was documented in a study of T-cell memory formation after mild COVID-19 (dated by TCRdb to the early 2020s). Turning to the overall study: Most TCR sequence clusters were specific to one of the two donors. T-cell clones expanding and contracting after mild COVID-19 in a couple of donors were tracked by longitudinal TCRalpha and TCRbeta repertoire sequencing. Two young, previously healthy adult volunteers made up the cohort, one male and one female. Here is what the overall study found, with its caveats: SARS-CoV-2 specificity was not confirmed for the second-wave clones peaking on day 37. Only two mild cases were covered in the study, and larger cohorts including severe cases with pre-infection samples were considered necessary. Some responding clones were detected in pre-infection memory, suggesting pre-existing cross-reactive memory T cells joined the SARS-CoV-2 response. Clones contracting from day 15 to 85 had balanced CD4/CD8 phenotypes, while a second wave expanding from day 15 to 37 was biased towards CD4+. Contracting CD4+ clones were located mainly in the CM and EM memory subsets, whereas CD8+ clones were found to be enriched in EMRA.

The CDR3 covers 16 residues, taking in both the cysteine and the phenylalanine. The retained sequence is limited to the CDR3, 48 bases, with the frame set at the first base. The trim is 2 bases for V and 3 bases for J, with a gap of 16 bases between the germline ends. The sequencing machine was an Illumina NovaSeq 6000. Using 5'RACE with constant-segment primers, TCRalpha and TCRbeta cDNA libraries were constructed, with sample barcodes and unique molecular identifiers added in the process. RNA was extracted from every sample with Trizol reagent. Libraries were amplified in two PCR steps, with a second sample barcode and Illumina TruSeq adapters added in the second step. Sequencing of the libraries was done on an Illumina NovaSeq, producing 2 x 150 bp paired-end reads. Under the source paper's analysis protocol: With migec v1.2.7, reads were demultiplexed and then collapsed into UMI-guided consensus sequences. Using mixcr v2.1.11, UMI consensuses were aligned to TRA and TRB V and J templates and then assembled into clonotypes. Clonotypes were classified as expanded or contracted when called significant by both edgeR and NoisET, with noise models trained on biological replicates. For edgeR calls, the thresholds were a false discovery rate-adjusted p below 0.01 and a log2 fold-change of 1. As an exploratory analysis of dynamics, max-normalized trajectories of the 1000 most abundant clonotypes were examined by PCA with hierarchical clustering. Separately sequenced CD4+ and CD8+ repertoires were used to assign a CD4 or CD8 phenotype to each responding clone. TCRdb's own reprocessing of the public reads used fastp at Q25 and MiXCR and kept productive beta chains. CDR3 protein sequences are deduplicated, and each keeps its most common genes and DNA. The V and J calls reflect TCRdb's pipeline rather than the authors' work. Counted in this sample were about 560,000 distinct CDR3 sequences; about 22% of them appeared once. The biggest ten clones account for approximately 8.4% of the sample.

PBMCs were isolated by Ficoll-Paque density gradient centrifugation. This clonotype was seen only a few times. No cognate antigen has been identified for it. No quality values exist for individual bases; no much larger clone is one base distant. The sequencing input was PBMCs or a T cell subset sorted from them (not recorded which). The chain links TRBV12-3 or TRBV12-4 with TRBJ1-2; matching of 6 bases hints at TRBD1 as the D gene. The TCR originated in an adult woman who had mild COVID-19 (a few samples of this study predate the infection). The sample titles of this study are shuffled in the database, so cell type and time point are left out; the donor was told from shared clones. The nucleotides read TGTGCCAGCAGTTTATTCTGGACAGATTTTCACTATGGCTACACCTTC. This gives the protein CASSLFWTDFHYGYTF.